Reported below is one TCR beta chain. Its antigen is unknown. Generated by immunoSEQ multiplex PCR, the TCRdb table keeps only in-frame clones and is missing some. The table has approximately 160,000 clones, roughly 90% seen once; the top ten hold about 6%. This record belongs to a study of cytomegalovirus exposure and HLA in healthy donors. Findings and caveats of the study: The tendency of first-cohort TCR clusters to co-occur in the approximately 120 validation repertoires was identified by a subsequent analysis. Across donors, most TCRs were seen rarely, yet some public ones were widespread. Through in vitro validation, three CMV-associated chains were shown to be specific for CMV antigens. Both high specificity and high sensitivity reportedly marked the classifier's diagnosis of cytomegalovirus status.

CDR3 size: 13 residues. Germline V gives CDR1 MNHEY, CDR2 SVGAGI. Trimming left V 7 bases short and J 14 bases short, with 18 bases between. The sequenced sample consisted of PBMCs. This chain connects TRBV6-5 to TRBJ1-6, with D possibly matching TRBD1 (5 bases). This sequence was found in a woman aged 25-40 years in good health and CMV-seronegative. CDR3 in DNA: TGTGCCAGCAAGCTACGGCAAGGGGCTTCCCTCCACTTT. This sequence encodes CASKLRQGASLHF.